This entry is about one TCR beta chain. Its antigen remains undetermined. Base qualities are not at hand, and no much larger clone is one base apart. These data belong to a study of long-term antiretroviral therapy in people with HIV (dated by TCRdb to about 2022). Regarding the study in general: The earliest samples were collected about a decade before the 2015 WHO recommendation for immediate ART, when ART was typically delayed until CD4 counts fell. No cross-contamination during QIAcube processing was seen in test extractions of a monoclonal T-cell line run alongside about 33 polyclonal samples. About two fifths of the roughly 30 participants with HIV were female. A retrospective serial study tested whether changes in peripheral blood TRB repertoire composition and diversity were associated with ART initiation and durable HIV suppression. A total of 192 cryopreserved PBMC samples were contributed to the cohort by 30 adults with confirmed HIV infection, with samples collected serially over a mean of approximately six years (range 1-12). Beyond this particular receptor, the publication reports: Since PBMC availability was limited, sequencing covered only the TCR beta chain, with no alpha chain pairing. Because cell numbers in pre-ART samples were limited, unsorted PBMC were profiled instead of sorted CD4+ and CD8+ T cells. Starting ART was linked to a significant rise in TRB diversity, yet even after long-term ART the diversity remained significantly lower than in transplant donor controls. Compared with controls, HIV repertoires had narrower CDR3 length ranges, and the network structure pointed to an antigen-experienced repertoire that shifted only slightly toward naive after ART. Samples dated from the mid-2000s to the late 2010s, and the ART regimens used may be less effective than current ones. Expanded TRB clones identified before ART initiation dominated the repertoire across all time points, though the dominance fluctuated and decreased in many PLHIV after ART. No data were available on ART adherence, viral resistance or therapy changes, limiting inferences about post-ART repertoire changes.

Inclusion was restricted to participants for whom at least one PBMC sample before ART initiation and at least two post-ART samples were available. All participants with HIV were treated in the United States of America. Before DNA extraction, cryopreserved samples of roughly 1-10 million PBMC were thawed and washed. At the time of the earliest PBMC sample, participants with HIV were aged between roughly 20 and 55 years. Per participant, PBMC samples came from 1-4 timepoints prior to ART initiation and 2-8 timepoints following ART initiation, for a median of 7 samples. For every participant, serial HIV viral load, CD4+ T-cell count, ART history and demographic data were obtained. Genomic DNA was extracted from unsorted PBMC with a Qiagen kit on a QIAcube, processed in batches of 12 samples. V lost 1 base and J lost 0 bases, and the count of bases not matched to a germline gene is 6. The germline V gene yields MGHRA for CDR1 and YSYEKL for CDR2. CDR3 length: 16 amino acids, cysteine to phenylalanine. The retained sequence is limited to the CDR3, 48 bases, with the frame set at the first base.

The immunoSEQ hsTCRB v3.0 assay was used at survey level resolution for TRB variable region sequencing. TRB sequencing targeted a depth of about 40,000-50,000 T-cell genomes per sample. TRB libraries were pooled and sequenced on an Illumina MiSeq using a v3 150-cycle kit. As for the authors' bioinformatics: Repertoire analysis was performed in R inside a reproducible Nextflow workflow that covered QC, data transformation and analysis. LymphoSeq2, an R package for exploring AIRR-Seq data, was used to implement custom analyses. A few samples yielding fewer than 5000 total TRB sequences were excluded, leaving more than 150 analyzed HIV repertoires. Among the approximately 180 HIV repertoires that were kept, 59 were collected before ART initiation and about 130 were collected after ART initiation. Repertoires were downsampled to 5000 TRB nucleotide sequences, and summary statistics were averaged over 100 downsampling iterations. The analysis kept only TRB sequences whose CDR3 regions were at least seven amino acids long. Diversity was measured with a Shannon entropy-derived clonality score and the Gini coefficient. Repertoire networks linked the top 5000 CDR3 amino acid sequences whenever two sequences differed by an edit distance of one. Antigen specificity groups and MHC restriction were predicted for TRB CDR3 amino acid sequences with GLIPH2. Known CMV, EBV, HIV or tissue antigen associations were flagged by matching CDR3 amino acid sequences against VDJdb and McPAS-TCR. Pre-ART, post-ART and control groups were compared with Wilcoxon signed-rank tests and Holm-Bonferroni correction. The table was pulled from immuneACCESS by TCRdb, which kept in-frame rearrangements only. Such tables lose some clones; where checked, under half of the loss comes from unresolved V genes, and the rest has no known cause. The DNA was the basis for D and trimming; V, J and clone size are from that table. In all, the sample holds approximately 20,000 clones, and over 80% of those were seen once. 9% to 15% of the sample comes from the top ten.

The sequencing used unsorted PBMCs, collected 1.6 years after starting antiretroviral therapy. The V gene is TRBV4-1 and the J gene is TRBJ2-7; 7 of the junction bases match TRBD1. This sequence originates from a man in his forties with HIV. The DNA sequence is TGCGCCAGCAGCCAAGGGGGACAGAGGTACTCCTACGAGCAGTACTTC. Its protein reads: CASSQGGQRYSYEQYF.